The 17 T cell receptor beta chains below were found in one sample sequenced in a study of blood T cells in healthy people across ages. A J-beta primer mix and a sample-barcoded 5' primer were used in a second PCR of about 7 to 12 cycles. TCRdb processed the 5' RACE reads anew with MiXCR; each CDR3 protein has one entry. The sample has 1.4 million or so distinct CDR3 sequences, about 42% seen once. The sequencing input was blood. The receptor set was obtained from a woman between 18 and 29 years old in good health.

CDR3 DNA: TGTGCCTGGAGTGCTAGGGGCAATGAGCAGTTCTTC. This sequence encodes CAWSARGNEQFF. The chain has TRBV30 and TRBJ2-1; tentative D call: TRBD1 (5 bases). CDR3 length: 12 amino acids. Germline V CDR1 and CDR2: GTSNPN, SVGIG (reference sequence). V was cut by 1 base and J by 6 bases, with 7 bases left in between.

There are a few counts of this clonotype. This chain connects TRBV5-1 to TRBJ2-7; D is unclear. Germline CDR1 and CDR2: SGHRS and YFSETQ. V lost 0 bases, J lost 0 bases, and 7 bases lay in between. The CDR3 is 14 amino acids. DNA of the CDR3: TGCGCCAGCAGCTTGGTGGCAGTCTCCTACGAGCAGTACTTC. It is translated as CASSLVAVSYEQYF.

This clonotype was observed once. This chain connects TRBV10-3 to TRBJ2-5; D is possibly TRBD1 or TRBD2 (5 bases each). This CDR3 is built from 13 residues. Germline CDR1 and CDR2: ENHRY and SYGVKD. The V end was cut by 2 bases, the J end by 13 bases, with 17 bases between. Here the CDR3 DNA reads TGTGCCATCAGTGAGCCCGATAGTCGGGGCTGGTACTTC. Its protein is CAISEPDSRGWYF.

Notes on this clonotype: A much bigger clone sits one base away, suggesting this may be a read error. The rearrangement joins TRBV7-2 to TRBJ1-4; no clear D gene. Per germline, CDR1 SGHTA and CDR2 FQGNSA. The CDR3 extends over 14 amino acids. With 8 bases removed from V and 3 bases from J, the gap between germline ends came to 13 bases. Here the CDR3 reads CASGLGAANEKLFF. The CDR3 bases are TGTGCCAGCGGCCTGGGAGCGGCTAATGAAAAACTGTTTTTT. The full variable domain, its missing parts supplied by reference TRBV7-2 and TRBJ1-4, is GAGVSQSPSNKVTEKGKDVELRCDPISGHTALYWYRQSLGQGLEFLIYFQGNSAPDKSGLPSDRFSAERTGGSVSTLTIQRTQQEDSAVYLCASGLGAANEKLFFGSGTQLSVL.

There are a few counts of this clonotype. The CDR3 reads CASSPPGLASYNEQFF. The CDR3 DNA is TGTGCCAGCAGTCCCCCGGGACTAGCGTCCTACAATGAGCAGTTCTTC. The rearrangement links TRBV7-9 to TRBJ2-1, with 10 nucleotides matching TRBD2. Per the germline V gene, CDR1 is SEHNR and CDR2 is FQNEAQ (reference sequence). V lost 6 bases and J lost 1; bases outside the gene matches: 6. The CDR3 runs 16 residues.

The chain recombines TRBV28 with TRBJ2-2; 12 nucleotides line up with TRBD2. The germline gives CDR1 MDHEN, CDR2 SYDVKM. V gave up 8 bases and J gave up 5 bases; unmatched junction bases: 3. CDR3 length equals 14 residues. In DNA form, the CDR3 reads TGTGCCAGCCTAGCGGGAGGGAGTACCGGGGAGCTGTTTTTT. It codes for CASLAGGSTGELFF. Full variable domain (missing parts from reference TRBV28 and TRBJ2-2): DVKVTQSSRYLVKRTGEKVFLECVQDMDHENMFWYRQDPGLGLRLIYFSYDVKMKEKGDIPEGYSVSREKKERFSLILESASTNQTSMYLCASLAGGSTGELFFGEGSRLTVL.

The rearrangement joins TRBV29-1 to TRBJ2-7, with D possibly being TRBD2 (5 bases). Trimming shortened V by 4 bases and J by 2 bases, and 12 bases separated the two germline ends. The CDR3 has 13 residues. Germline V gives CDR1 SQVTM, CDR2 ANQGSEA. Here the CDR3 DNA reads TGCAGCGTTGTTTTAGCGTCAACCTACGAGCAGTACTTC. Translation gives CSVVLASTYEQYF.

J is TRBJ1-2 and V is TRBV4-1; D is perhaps TRBD1 (6 bases). The germline gives CDR1 MGHRA, CDR2 YSYEKL. This CDR3 is built from 15 residues. Trimming removed 1 base at V and 2 bases at J, with 11 bases between. The CDR3 is CASSQVDRLNYGYTF. CDR3 DNA: TGCGCCAGCAGCCAAGTTGACAGGTTAAACTATGGCTACACCTTC.

V and J are TRBV2 and TRBJ2-7; D might be TRBD1 (6 bases). The CDR3 extends over 17 amino acids. The V end was cut by 3 bases, the J end by 3 bases, with 21 bases between. Germline values: CDR1 SNHLY, CDR2 FYNNEI. CDR3 region: CASSDSPLGARGYEQYF. DNA of the CDR3: TGTGCCAGCAGTGATTCCCCTCTGGGGGCGCGTGGCTACGAGCAGTACTTC.

This clonotype occurred many times. The V call is TRBV20-1, the J call TRBJ2-3; 11 positions agree with TRBD2. Trimming at V came to 2 bases and at J to 6 bases, leaving 4 bases not matched to a gene. Germline loops: CDR1 DFQATT, CDR2 SNEGSKA (reference sequence). The CDR3 has 14 amino acids. The CDR3 sequence is CSARLLAGGDTQYF. The CDR3 DNA reads TGCAGTGCTAGACTCCTAGCGGGAGGTGATACGCAGTATTTT.

This clonotype appeared a few times. The V and J genes are TRBV29-1 and TRBJ1-1, with 8 bases identical to TRBD1. CDR3 size: 14 residues. The V gene end was trimmed by 1 base and the J gene end by 7 bases; junction bases not matched to a gene: 8. Per germline, CDR1 SQVTM and CDR2 ANQGSEA. CDR3 coding DNA: TGCAGCGTTGAAGGCAGGGGGCGGTCGAATGAAGCTTTCTTT. It encodes CSVEGRGRSNEAFF.

The chain couples TRBV4-2 to TRBJ1-4; 7 bases fit TRBD1. CDR3 length: 16 residues. Germline trimming cut 0 bases from V and 3 bases from J; bases unmatched to any gene: 4. Looked up from germline, CDR1 is LGHNA and CDR2 is YNFKEQ. CDR3 nucleotides: TGTGCCAGCAGCCAAGAGAGGGGGCGAGCTAATGAAAAACTGTTTTTT. It is translated as CASSQERGRANEKLFF.

The chain joins TRBV6-5 to TRBJ1-2; TRBD1 matches 7 bases. Germline-derived CDR1 and CDR2 are MNHEY and SVGAGI. V was clipped by 8 bases and J by 0 bases; unmatched bases: 9. This CDR3 region has 15 residues. The CDR3 region has the DNA TGTGCCAGCGCCTATACAGGGGACTCTAACTATGGCTACACCTTC. Its translation: CASAYTGDSNYGYTF.

J is TRBJ2-3 and V is TRBV6-1; D might be TRBD2 (6 bases). The CDR3 contains 14 residues. Germline V lookup: CDR1 MNHNS, CDR2 SASEGT. Trimming shortened V by 10 bases and J by 1 base, and 15 bases separated the two germline ends. The chain's CDR3 is CATQTGVGTDTQYF. The CDR3 coding sequence is TGTGCCACCCAGACGGGGGTGGGCACAGATACGCAGTATTTT.

The J gene is TRBJ2-7, the V gene TRBV11-2; 8 nucleotides align to TRBD2. Germline lookup yields CDR1 SGHAT and CDR2 FQNNGV. The CDR3 runs to 15 residues. With V trimmed by 5 bases and J by 6 bases, 12 bases remained unmatched. CDR3 loop: CASSAPGLVLSEQYF. DNA of the CDR3: TGTGCCAGCAGCGCCCCGGGACTAGTACTCTCCGAGCAGTACTTC. Complete variable domain (other parts from reference TRBV11-2 and TRBJ2-7): EAGVAQSPRYKIIEKRQSVAFWCNPISGHATLYWYQQILGQGPKLLIQFQNNGVVDDSQLPKDRFSAERLKGVDSTLKIQPAKLEDSAVYLCASSAPGLVLSEQYFGPGTRLTVT.

This chain uses TRBV20-1 with TRBJ2-4; D possibly corresponds to TRBD1 (7 bases). Between the trimmed V and J ends, which lost 2 bases and 3 bases, there was a span of 17 bases. The V gene's germline CDR1 is DFQATT and CDR2 SNEGSKA (reference sequence). The CDR3 length is 16 residues. This CDR3 is CSARPRDREVKNIQYF. DNA of the CDR3: TGCAGTGCTAGACCTCGCGACAGGGAGGTCAAAAACATTCAGTACTTC.

Note on this clonotype: Being one base from a much bigger clone, this may be a read error. The chain joins TRBV27 to TRBJ1-5; 9 bases match TRBD1. Germline CDR1 MNHEY, CDR2 SMNVEV (reference sequence). The CDR3 is 16 residues long. The CDR3 coding sequence is TGTACCAGCAGTTTGTGGGGACAGGGCAACAATCAGCCCCAGCATTTT. As protein: CTSSLWGQGNNQPQHF.